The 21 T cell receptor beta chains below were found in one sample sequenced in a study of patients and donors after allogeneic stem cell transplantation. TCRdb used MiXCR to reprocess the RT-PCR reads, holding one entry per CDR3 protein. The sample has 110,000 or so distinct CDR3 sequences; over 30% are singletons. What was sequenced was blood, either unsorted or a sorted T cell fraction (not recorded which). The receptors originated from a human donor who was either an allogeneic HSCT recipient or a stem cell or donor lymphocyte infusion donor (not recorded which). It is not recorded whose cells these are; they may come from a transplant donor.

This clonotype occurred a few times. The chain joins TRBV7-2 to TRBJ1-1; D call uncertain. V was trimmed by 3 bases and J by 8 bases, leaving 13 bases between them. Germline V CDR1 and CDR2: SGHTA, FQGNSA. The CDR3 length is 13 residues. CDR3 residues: CASSFSPEAEAFF. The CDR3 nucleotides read TGTGCCAGCAGCTTTTCCCCGGAGGCCGAAGCTTTCTTT.

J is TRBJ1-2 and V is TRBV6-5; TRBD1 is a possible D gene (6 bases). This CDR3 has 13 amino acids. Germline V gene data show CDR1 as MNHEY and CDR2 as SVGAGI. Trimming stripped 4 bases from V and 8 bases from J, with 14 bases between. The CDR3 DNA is TGTGCCAGCAGTTTTCACCGGGACAACGGCTACACCTTC. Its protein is CASSFHRDNGYTF.

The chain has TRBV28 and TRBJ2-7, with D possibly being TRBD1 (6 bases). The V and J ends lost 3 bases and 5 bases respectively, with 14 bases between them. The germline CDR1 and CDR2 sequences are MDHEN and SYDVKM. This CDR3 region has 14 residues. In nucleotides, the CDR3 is TGTGCCAGCAGTTTGGGCCAGGGGACCCACGAGCAGTACTTC. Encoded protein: CASSLGQGTHEQYF.

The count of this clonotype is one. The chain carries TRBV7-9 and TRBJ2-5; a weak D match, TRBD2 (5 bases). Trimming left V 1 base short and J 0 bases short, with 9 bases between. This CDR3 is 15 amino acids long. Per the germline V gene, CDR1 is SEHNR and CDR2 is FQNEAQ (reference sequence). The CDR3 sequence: CASSLVYGDQETQYF. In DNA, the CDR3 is TGTGCCAGCAGCTTAGTCTACGGGGACCAAGAGACCCAGTACTTC.

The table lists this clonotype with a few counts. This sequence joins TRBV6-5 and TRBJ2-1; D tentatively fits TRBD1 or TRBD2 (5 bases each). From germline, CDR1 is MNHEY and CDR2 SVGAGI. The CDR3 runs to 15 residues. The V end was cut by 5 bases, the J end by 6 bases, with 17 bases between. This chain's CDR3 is CASSPRDRYANEQFF. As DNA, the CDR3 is TGTGCCAGCAGTCCCCGGGACCGGTACGCCAATGAGCAGTTCTTC.

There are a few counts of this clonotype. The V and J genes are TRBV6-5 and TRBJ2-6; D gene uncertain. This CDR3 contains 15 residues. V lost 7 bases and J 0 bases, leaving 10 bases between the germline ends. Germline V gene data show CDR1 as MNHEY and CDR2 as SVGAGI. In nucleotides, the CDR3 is TGTGCCAGCACCTATCTTAGCTCTGGGGCCAACGTCCTGACTTTC. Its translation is CASTYLSSGANVLTF.

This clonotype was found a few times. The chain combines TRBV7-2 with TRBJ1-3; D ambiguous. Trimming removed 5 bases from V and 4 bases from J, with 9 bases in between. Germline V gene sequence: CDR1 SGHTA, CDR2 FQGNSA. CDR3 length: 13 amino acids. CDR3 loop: CASSTQQGNTIYF. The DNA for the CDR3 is TGTGCCAGCAGCACACAACAGGGAAACACCATATATTTT.

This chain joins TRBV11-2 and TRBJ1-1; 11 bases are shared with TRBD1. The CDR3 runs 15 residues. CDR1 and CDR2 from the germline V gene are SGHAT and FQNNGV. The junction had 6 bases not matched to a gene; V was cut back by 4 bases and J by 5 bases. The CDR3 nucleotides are TGTGCCAGCAGCTCCCGGACAGGGGGCCATACTGAAGCTTTCTTT. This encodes CASSSRTGGHTEAFF.

CDR3 sequence: CASSFRGRVNEQFF. CDR3 coding DNA: TGTGCCAGCAGTTTCCGGGGGAGGGTAAATGAGCAGTTCTTC. The chain joins TRBV12-3 or TRBV12-4 to TRBJ2-1; 7 bases agree with TRBD2. The CDR3 length is 14 residues. V lost 3 bases, J lost 7 bases, and 6 bases stayed unmatched.

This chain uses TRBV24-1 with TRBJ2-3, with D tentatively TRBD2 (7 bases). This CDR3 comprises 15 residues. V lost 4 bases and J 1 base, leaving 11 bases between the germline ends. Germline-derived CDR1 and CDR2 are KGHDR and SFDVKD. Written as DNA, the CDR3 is TGTGCCACCAGTGAATGGGGGGGCCGCACAGATACGCAGTATTTT. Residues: CATSEWGGRTDTQYF.

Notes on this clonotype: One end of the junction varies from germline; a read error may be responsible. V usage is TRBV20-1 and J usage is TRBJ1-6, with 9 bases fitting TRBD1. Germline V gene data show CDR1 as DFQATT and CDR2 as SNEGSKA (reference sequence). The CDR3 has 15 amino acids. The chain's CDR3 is CNARGGTGSYSPLHF. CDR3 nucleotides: TGCAATGCTAGAGGGGGGACAGGGTCTTATTCACCCCTCCACTTT.

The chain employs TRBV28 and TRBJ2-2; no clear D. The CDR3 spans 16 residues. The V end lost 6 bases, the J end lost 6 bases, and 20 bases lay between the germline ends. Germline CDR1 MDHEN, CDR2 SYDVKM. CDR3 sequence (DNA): TGTGCCAGCAGCCTCGGCTACCCAATCATGGCCGGGGAGCTGTTTTTT. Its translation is CASSLGYPIMAGELFF.

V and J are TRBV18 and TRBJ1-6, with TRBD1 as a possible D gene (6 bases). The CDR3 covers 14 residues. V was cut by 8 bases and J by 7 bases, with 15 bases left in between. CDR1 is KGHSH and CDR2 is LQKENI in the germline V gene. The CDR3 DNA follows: TGTGCCAGCAGAAGGACAGACTCCAATTCACCCCTCCACTTT. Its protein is CASRRTDSNSPLHF.

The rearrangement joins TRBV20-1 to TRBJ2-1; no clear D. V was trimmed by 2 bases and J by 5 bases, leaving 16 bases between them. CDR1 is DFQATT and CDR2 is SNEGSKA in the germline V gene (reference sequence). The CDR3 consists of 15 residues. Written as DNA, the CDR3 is TGCAGTGCTAGATGGCGTCAAGGGCGGAACAATGAGCAGTTCTTC. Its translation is CSARWRQGRNNEQFF.

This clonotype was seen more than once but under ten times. The CDR3: CASSRWAGANQETQYF. CDR3 nucleotide sequence: TGTGCCAGCAGCCGATGGGCGGGGGCCAACCAAGAGACCCAGTACTTC. V gene TRBV12-3 or TRBV12-4 combines with J gene TRBJ2-5; weak D call: TRBD2 (7 bases). V lost 6 bases, J lost 0 bases, and 17 bases lay in between. This CDR3 has 16 residues.

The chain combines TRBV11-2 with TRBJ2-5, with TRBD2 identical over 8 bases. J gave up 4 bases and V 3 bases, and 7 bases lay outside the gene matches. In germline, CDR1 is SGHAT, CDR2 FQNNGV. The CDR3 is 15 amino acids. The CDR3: CASSFQAGAGETQYF. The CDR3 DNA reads TGTGCCAGCAGCTTCCAAGCGGGAGCTGGAGAGACCCAGTACTTC.

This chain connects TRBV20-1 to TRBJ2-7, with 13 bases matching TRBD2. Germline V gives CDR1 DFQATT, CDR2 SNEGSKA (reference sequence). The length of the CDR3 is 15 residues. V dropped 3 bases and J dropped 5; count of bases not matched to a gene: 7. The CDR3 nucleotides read TGCAGTGCTAGCTATCGGACTAGCGGGAGTAACGAGCAGTACTTC. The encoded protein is CSASYRTSGSNEQYF.

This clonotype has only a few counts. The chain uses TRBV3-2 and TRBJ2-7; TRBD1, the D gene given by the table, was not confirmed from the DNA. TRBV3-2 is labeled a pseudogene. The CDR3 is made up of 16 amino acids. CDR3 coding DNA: TGTGCCAGCAGCCAACATCCGGGACAGGCCCATTACGAGCAGTACTTC. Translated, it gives CASSQHPGQAHYEQYF.

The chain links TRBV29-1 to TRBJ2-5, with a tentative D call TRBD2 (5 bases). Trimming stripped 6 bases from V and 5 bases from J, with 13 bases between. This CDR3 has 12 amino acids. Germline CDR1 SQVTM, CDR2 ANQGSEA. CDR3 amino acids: CSVLGMEETQYF. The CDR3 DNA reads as TGCAGCGTCCTCGGGATGGAGGAGACCCAGTACTTC.

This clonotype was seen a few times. Here the CDR3 reads CASSPPRPPGHGYTF. The CDR3 region has the DNA TGTGCCAGCTCACCTCCCCGTCCGCCGGGGCATGGCTACACCTTC. The chain recombines TRBV18 with TRBJ1-2, with D tentatively TRBD1 (5 bases). Trimming cost V 3 bases and J 6 bases, with 17 bases left between them. The CDR3 sequence is 15 residues long. Per the germline V gene, CDR1 is KGHSH and CDR2 is LQKENI.

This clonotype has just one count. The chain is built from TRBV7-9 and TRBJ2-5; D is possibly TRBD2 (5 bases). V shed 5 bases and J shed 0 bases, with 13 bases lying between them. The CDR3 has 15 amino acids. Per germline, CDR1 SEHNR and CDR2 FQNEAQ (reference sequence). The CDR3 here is CASSQGSVYQETQYF. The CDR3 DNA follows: TGTGCCAGCAGCCAAGGGAGCGTGTACCAAGAGACCCAGTACTTC.